This T cell receptor beta chain came from a study of identical twins. Study-level points and caveats: Beta out-of-frame sequences showed weaker excess sharing between twins. Carriage of fewer insertions was seen in abundant cord blood beta clonotypes, whereas memory repertoires showed none. Because invariant MAIT and iNKT cells could be present, zero-insertion analyses could be partly confounded.

As to this clonotype: Its antigen is currently unknown.

The CDR3 runs 16 residues. Trimming cost V 6 bases and J 1 base; bases outside gene matches: 7. Through template switching, a universal primer site was introduced, and the cDNA contained unique molecular identifiers. TCRdb used MiXCR to reprocess the 5' RACE reads, holding one entry per CDR3 protein. The table has around 1.7 million distinct CDR3 sequences, around 33% seen once. The receptor's source is a newborn girl in good health. Input material: cord blood. V and J are TRBV12-3 or TRBV12-4 and TRBJ2-3, with TRBD2 matching 10 bases. CDR3 residues: CASSLTSGMRTDTQYF. As DNA, the CDR3 is TGTGCCAGCAGCCTTACTAGCGGGATGCGCACAGATACGCAGTATTTT.